These 5 T cell receptor beta chains came from one sample sequenced in a study of T-cell memory formation after mild COVID-19. TCRdb reanalysed the 5' RACE reads using MiXCR and keeps one entry per CDR3 protein. Of fewer than 400,000 distinct CDR3 sequences in the sample, approximately 13% were seen once. Specimen: PBMCs or a T cell subset sorted from them (not recorded which). All receptors come from a man aged 18 to 30 who had mild COVID-19 (a few samples of this study predate the infection). Cell type and time point are not known.

This clonotype was seen ten or more times. CDR3 in amino acids: CASSPGSAETQYF. CDR3 nucleotides: TGTGCCAGCAGCCCGGGGAGCGCGGAGACCCAGTACTTC. The rearrangement links TRBV7-3 to TRBJ2-5; the D gene is possibly TRBD2 (5 bases). The germline gives CDR1 SGHTA, CDR2 FQGTGA. The CDR3 extends over 13 amino acids. Trimming stripped 5 bases from V and 5 bases from J, with 12 bases between.

The chain combines TRBV15 with TRBJ1-6; D remains unclear. The germline CDR1 and CDR2 sequences are LNHNV and YYDKDF (reference sequence). V lost 3 bases to trimming and J lost 7 bases, with 7 bases between them. The CDR3 loop spans 13 amino acids. Here the CDR3 reads CATSRDLNSPLHF. In nucleotides, the CDR3 is TGTGCCACCAGCAGGGACTTAAATTCACCCCTCCACTTT.

This clonotype has more than one count but fewer than ten. This rearrangement joins TRBV5-1 to TRBJ2-2, with D tentatively TRBD2 (6 bases). Trimming shortened V by 4 bases and J by 6 bases, and 16 bases separated the two germline ends. Germline CDR1 reads SGHRS; CDR2 reads YFSETQ. The length of the CDR3 is 15 residues. CDR3 nucleotides: TGCGCCAGCAGCGCGGGACGGAGGCCGGCCGGGGAGCTGTTTTTT. Translated, it gives CASSAGRRPAGELFF.

This clonotype appeared a few times. J is TRBJ1-5 and V is TRBV9, with TRBD1 as a possible D gene (6 bases). Between the trimmed V and J ends, which lost 3 bases and 5 bases, there was a span of 15 bases. This CDR3 has 15 residues. Germline CDR1 is SGDLS and CDR2 is YYNGEE. CDR3 amino acids: CASSGNSAGDQPQHF. In DNA, the CDR3 is TGTGCCAGCAGCGGGAATTCGGCAGGGGATCAGCCCCAGCATTTT.

The chain couples TRBV5-5 to TRBJ2-4, with 8 bases identical to TRBD2. The CDR3 runs 13 residues. Germline CDR1 and CDR2: SGHKS and YYEKEE (reference sequence). V gave up 6 bases and J gave up 6 bases; unmatched junction bases: 5. DNA of the CDR3: TGTGCCAGCACGGGGGGGCAAGGAAACATTCAGTACTTC. Encoded protein: CASTGGQGNIQYF.